These 2 T cell receptor beta chains were all obtained from the same sample, sequenced in a study of shared clonotypes between healthy human individuals (dated by TCRdb to 2018 to 2020). For the CD8 naive samples, CD45RO-negative cells were positively selected for CCR7, yielding a CD45RA+CCR7+ population from which TemRA cells were excluded. The method was the immunoSEQ multiplex PCR assay. TCRdb provides this immuneACCESS table in a form limited to in-frame rearrangements. Some clones are lacking; in checked studies, under half of them reflect an unresolved V gene, and why the rest are absent is not known. Across this sample there are roughly 600,000 clones, with roughly 98% seen only once. The ten largest clonotypes hold 0.3% to 0.35% of the sample. Sequences were obtained from naive CD8+ T cells sorted from blood. The cell subset or site label of this sample denotes: CD45RA+CCR7+. Every receptor here comes from a man between 25 and 39 years old in good health.

The V gene is TRBV5-4, the J gene TRBJ2-7; 8 nucleotides line up with TRBD2. From germline, CDR1 is SGHNT and CDR2 YYREEE (reference sequence). V lost 4 bases to trimming and J lost 5 bases; unmatched junction nucleotides: 11. The CDR3 contains 15 residues. The CDR3 DNA is TGTGCCAGCAGCGGGAGCGGGACTAGAAGGGACGAGCAGTACTTC. It encodes CASSGSGTRRDEQYF.

The chain employs TRBV28 and TRBJ2-7; D not resolved. This CDR3 spans 13 amino acids. Trimming pared 5 bases from V and 3 bases from J, leaving 11 bases between. Germline CDR1 and CDR2: MDHEN and SYDVKM. This CDR3 reads CASSNSNYYEQYF. The CDR3 bases are TGTGCCAGCAGTAACAGTAATTACTACGAGCAGTACTTC.